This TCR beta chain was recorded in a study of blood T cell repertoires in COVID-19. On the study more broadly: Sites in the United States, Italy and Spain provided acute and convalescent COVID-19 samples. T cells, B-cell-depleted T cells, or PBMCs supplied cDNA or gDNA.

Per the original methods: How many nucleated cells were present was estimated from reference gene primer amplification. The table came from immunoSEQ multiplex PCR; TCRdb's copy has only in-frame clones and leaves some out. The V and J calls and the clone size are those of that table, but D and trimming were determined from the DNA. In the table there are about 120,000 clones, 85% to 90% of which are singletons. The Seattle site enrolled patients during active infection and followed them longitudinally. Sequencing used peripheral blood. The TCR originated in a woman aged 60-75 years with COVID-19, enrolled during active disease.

The CDR3 loop is CASSRVGQGASYEQYF. Written as DNA, the CDR3 is TGTGCCAGCTCTCGGGTCGGGCAGGGGGCTTCCTACGAGCAGTACTTC. The chain recombines TRBV18 with TRBJ2-7, with 8 bases aligning to TRBD1. The CDR3 has 16 residues. The germline gives CDR1 KGHSH, CDR2 LQKENI. The trim removed 6 bases at V and 1 base at J, leaving 11 bases unmatched. Based on the CDR3 plus reference TRBV18 and TRBJ2-7, the full variable domain is NAGVMQNPRHLVRRRGQEARLRCSPMKGHSHVYWYRQLPEEGLKFMVYLQKENIIDESGMPKERFSAEFPKEGPSILRIQQVVRGDSAAYFCASSRVGQGASYEQYFGPGTRLTVT.